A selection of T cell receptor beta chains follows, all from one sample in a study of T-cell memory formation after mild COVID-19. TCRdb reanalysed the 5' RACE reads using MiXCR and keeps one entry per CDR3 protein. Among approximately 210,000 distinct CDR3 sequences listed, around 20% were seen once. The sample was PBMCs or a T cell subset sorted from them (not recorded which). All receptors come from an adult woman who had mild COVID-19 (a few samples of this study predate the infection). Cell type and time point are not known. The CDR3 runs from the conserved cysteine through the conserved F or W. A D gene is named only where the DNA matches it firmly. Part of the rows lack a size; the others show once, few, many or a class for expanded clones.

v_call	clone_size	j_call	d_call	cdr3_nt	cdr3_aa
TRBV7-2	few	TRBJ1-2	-	TGTGCCAGCAGCCAAACAGGGAATGGGGCCTATGGCTACACCTTC	CASSQTGNGAYGYTF
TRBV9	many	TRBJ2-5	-	TGTGCCAGCAGCGTAGGGACCATGTACCAAGAGACCCAGTACTTC	CASSVGTMYQETQYF
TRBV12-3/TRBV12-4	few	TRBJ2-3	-	TGTGCCAGCAGTTTAGATGTGGGGGTGTCGGATACGCAGTATTTT	CASSLDVGVSDTQYF
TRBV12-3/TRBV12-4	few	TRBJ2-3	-	TGTGCCAGCAGTCCCGTCCTCAAAACGCAGTATTTT	CASSPVLKTQYF
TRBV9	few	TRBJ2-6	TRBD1	TGTGCCAGCAGCGCAGGGACAGGGATCTCCACTGGGGCCAACGTCCTGACTTTC	CASSAGTGISTGANVLTF
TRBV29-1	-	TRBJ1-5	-	TGCAGCGTCCAGGGCGCGGGCAATCAGCCCCAGCATTTT	CSVQGAGNQPQHF
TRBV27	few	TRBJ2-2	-	TGTGCCAGCAGCTTTGTGGGCGGGGAGCTGTTTTTT	CASSFVGGELFF
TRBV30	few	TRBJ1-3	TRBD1	TGTGCCTGGAGTGGACAGGGGCACACCATATATTTT	CAWSGQGHTIYF
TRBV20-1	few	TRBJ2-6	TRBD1	TGCAGTGCCGCCCGGGACAGGGGTATCTCTGGGGCCAACGTCCTGACTTTC	CSAARDRGISGANVLTF
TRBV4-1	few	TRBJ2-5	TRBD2	TGCGCCAGCCGCGCGGGGGGGGCGTCGGGAGAGACCCAGTACTTC	CASRAGGASGETQYF
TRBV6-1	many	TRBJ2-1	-	TGTGCCAGCACTAAGGGGCCGGACAATGAGCAGTTCTTC	CASTKGPDNEQFF
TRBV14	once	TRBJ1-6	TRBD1	TGTGCCAGCAGCTACGGACAGGGGCATTCACCCCTCCACTTT	CASSYGQGHSPLHF
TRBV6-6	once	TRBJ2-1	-	TGTGCCAGCACCCCACAAGGCTACAATGAGCAGTTCTTC	CASTPQGYNEQFF
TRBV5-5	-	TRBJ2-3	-	TGTGCCAGCAGCACCCCTAGCACAGATACGCAGTATTTT	CASSTPSTDTQYF
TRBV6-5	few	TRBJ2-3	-	TGTGCCAGCAGTTCGGACTTCACAGATACGCAGTATTTT	CASSSDFTDTQYF
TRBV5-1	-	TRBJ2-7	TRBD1	TGCGCCAGCAGCCCTGGGGACAGGGGCGTGAGAGAGCAGTACTTC	CASSPGDRGVREQYF
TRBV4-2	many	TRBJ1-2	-	TGTGCCAGCAGCCACCTAGGGGGGGGTGGCTATGGCTACACCTTC	CASSHLGGGGYGYTF
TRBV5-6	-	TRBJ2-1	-	TGTGCCAGCAGCGCGGGATGGACCCGGTCAGGGTTCTTC	CASSAGWTRSGFF
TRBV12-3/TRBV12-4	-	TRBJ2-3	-	TGTGCCAGCAGTTGGGGGGGCAAGGGACTCCTTAGCACAGATACGCAGTATTTT	CASSWGGKGLLSTDTQYF
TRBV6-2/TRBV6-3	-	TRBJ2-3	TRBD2	TGTGCCAGCAGTTATGGCGGGGGGCGAACAGATACGCAGTATTTT	CASSYGGGRTDTQYF
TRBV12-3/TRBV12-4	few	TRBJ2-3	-	TGTGCCAGCAGTACCGGGGACCTGGGCACAGATACGCAGTATTTT	CASSTGDLGTDTQYF
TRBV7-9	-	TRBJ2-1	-	TGTGCCAGCAGCTTACCGGGACCCTACAATGAGCAGTTCTTC	CASSLPGPYNEQFF
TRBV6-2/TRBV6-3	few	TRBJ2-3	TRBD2	TGTGCCAGCAGTTACTCGAGGACTAGCTTGACAGATACGCAGTATTTT	CASSYSRTSLTDTQYF
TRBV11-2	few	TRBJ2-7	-	TGTGCCAGCAGCCCCCACGCCCGGGCGCGCGAGCAGTACTTC	CASSPHARAREQYF
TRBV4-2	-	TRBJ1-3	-	TGTGCCAGCAGCCAAGAAGGCAGGGCCAAAAACACCATATATTTT	CASSQEGRAKNTIYF
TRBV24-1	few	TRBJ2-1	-	TGTGCCACCAGTGTGGCGAACAGTGTCAATGAGCAGTTCTTC	CATSVANSVNEQFF
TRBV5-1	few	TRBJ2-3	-	TGCGCCAGCAGCTTGGCGGCAGCCGTCCGCACAGATACGCAGTATTTT	CASSLAAAVRTDTQYF
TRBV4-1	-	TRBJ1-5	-	TGCGCCAGCAGCCAAGATTTACAGGCCCTCTCCAATCAGCCCCAGCATTTT	CASSQDLQALSNQPQHF
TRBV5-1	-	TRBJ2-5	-	TGCGCCAGCAGCTTTCCAGGAGAGACCCAGTACTTC	CASSFPGETQYF
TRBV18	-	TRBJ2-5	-	TGTGCCAGCTCACCATGGTTCCAAGAGACCCAGTACTTC	CASSPWFQETQYF
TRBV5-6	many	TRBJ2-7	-	TGTGCCAGCAGCTCGAGTTGGCAGACCTACGAGCAGTACTTC	CASSSSWQTYEQYF
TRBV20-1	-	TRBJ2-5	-	TGCAGTGCCCTCTCCAGCCAAGAGACCCAGTACTTC	CSALSSQETQYF
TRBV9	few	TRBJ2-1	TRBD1	TGTGCCAGCAGCGTAGAGGGACAGGCGCTCAATGAGCAGTTCTTC	CASSVEGQALNEQFF
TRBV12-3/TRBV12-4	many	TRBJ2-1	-	TGTGCCAGCAGATTCCAGGACCCGGGGGTAAATGAGCAGTTCTTC	CASRFQDPGVNEQFF
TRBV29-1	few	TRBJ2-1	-	TGCAGCGTTGGAGGGAATGTCGGTGAGCAGTTCTTC	CSVGGNVGEQFF
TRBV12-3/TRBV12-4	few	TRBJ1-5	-	TGTGCCAGCAGTTTGACCGGGACGGCTGATCAGCCCCAGCATTTT	CASSLTGTADQPQHF
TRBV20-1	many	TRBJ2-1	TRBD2	TGCAGTGCCCCGGTATCTGGGACTAGCGCCCGATCCTACAATGAGCAGTTCTTC	CSAPVSGTSARSYNEQFF
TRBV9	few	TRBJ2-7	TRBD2	TGTGCCAGCAGCGCCTCCCAGTCAGCGGGATTCTACGAGCAGTACTTC	CASSASQSAGFYEQYF
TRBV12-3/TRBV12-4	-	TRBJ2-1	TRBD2	TGTGCCAGCAAGCGTATGGTAGCGGGGGTCGACAATGAGCAGTTCTTC	CASKRMVAGVDNEQFF
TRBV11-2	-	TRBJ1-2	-	TGTGCCAGCAGCTTAGATAGACAGTATGGCTACACCTTC	CASSLDRQYGYTF
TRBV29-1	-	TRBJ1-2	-	TGCAGCGTGACCGACAGCCTTCGGGGCTACACCTTC	CSVTDSLRGYTF
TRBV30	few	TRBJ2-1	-	TGTGCCTGGAGTGTACTTGGGGGGAGGCGTTACAATGAGCAGTTCTTC	CAWSVLGGRRYNEQFF
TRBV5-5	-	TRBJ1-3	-	TGTGCCAGCAGACCCGGCGGTACCTCTGGAAACACCATATATTTT	CASRPGGTSGNTIYF
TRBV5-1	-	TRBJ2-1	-	TGCGCCAGCAGCTTGCAGGGGTCCTACAATGAGCAGTTCTTC	CASSLQGSYNEQFF
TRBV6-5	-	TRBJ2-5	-	TGTGCCAGCAGGCGGGACAGCGCGCAAGAGACCCAGTACTTC	CASRRDSAQETQYF
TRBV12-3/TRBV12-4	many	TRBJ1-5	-	TGTGCCAGCAGTTTGGCAGGGAGGAATCAGCCCCAGCATTTT	CASSLAGRNQPQHF
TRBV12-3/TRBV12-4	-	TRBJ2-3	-	TGTGCCAGCAGTTTATCCATTCTGATACCGCAGTCGTATTTT	CASSLSILIPQSYF
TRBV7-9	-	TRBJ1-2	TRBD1	TGTGCCAGCAGCTTAGGGGACAGGGCGGCCTATGGCTACACCTTC	CASSLGDRAAYGYTF
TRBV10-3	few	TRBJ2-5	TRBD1	TGTGCCATCAGTGAGTCGACAGGGTGGGAGACCCAGTACTTC	CAISESTGWETQYF
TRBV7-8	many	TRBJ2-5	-	TGTGCCAGCAGTCCCCAGTCCGGGGCAGGGAGAAGTCGAGAGACCCAGTACTTC	CASSPQSGAGRSRETQYF
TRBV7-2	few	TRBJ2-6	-	TGTGCCAGCAGCTTTTGGTTTAACTCTGGGGCCAACGTCCTGACTTTC	CASSFWFNSGANVLTF
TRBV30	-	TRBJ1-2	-	TGTGCCTGTAGTGTTGGCAGGAGAAACTATGGCTACACCTTC	CACSVGRRNYGYTF
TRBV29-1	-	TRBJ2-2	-	TGCAGCGTTGATTTAAGGGGGACCGGGGAGCTGTTTTTT	CSVDLRGTGELFF
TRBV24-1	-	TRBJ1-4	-	TGTGCCACCAGTGAAACCGGGGACATGCAAAGACTGTTTTTT	CATSETGDMQRLFF
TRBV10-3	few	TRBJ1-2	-	TGTGCCATCAGACCACCAAGGAACTATGGCTACACCTTC	CAIRPPRNYGYTF
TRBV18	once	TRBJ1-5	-	TGTGCCAGCTCACCACAGGGATTTGAGAATCAGCCCCAGCATTTT	CASSPQGFENQPQHF
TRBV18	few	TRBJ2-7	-	TGTGCCAGCTCTATCACCGGCACCTACGAGCAGTACTTC	CASSITGTYEQYF
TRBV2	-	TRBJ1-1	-	TGTGCCAGCACAAGAGACGGAGTAGAAGCTTTCTTT	CASTRDGVEAFF
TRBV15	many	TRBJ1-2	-	TGTGCCACCAGCAGTGGGGTGTTGGGGGGCTACACCTTC	CATSSGVLGGYTF